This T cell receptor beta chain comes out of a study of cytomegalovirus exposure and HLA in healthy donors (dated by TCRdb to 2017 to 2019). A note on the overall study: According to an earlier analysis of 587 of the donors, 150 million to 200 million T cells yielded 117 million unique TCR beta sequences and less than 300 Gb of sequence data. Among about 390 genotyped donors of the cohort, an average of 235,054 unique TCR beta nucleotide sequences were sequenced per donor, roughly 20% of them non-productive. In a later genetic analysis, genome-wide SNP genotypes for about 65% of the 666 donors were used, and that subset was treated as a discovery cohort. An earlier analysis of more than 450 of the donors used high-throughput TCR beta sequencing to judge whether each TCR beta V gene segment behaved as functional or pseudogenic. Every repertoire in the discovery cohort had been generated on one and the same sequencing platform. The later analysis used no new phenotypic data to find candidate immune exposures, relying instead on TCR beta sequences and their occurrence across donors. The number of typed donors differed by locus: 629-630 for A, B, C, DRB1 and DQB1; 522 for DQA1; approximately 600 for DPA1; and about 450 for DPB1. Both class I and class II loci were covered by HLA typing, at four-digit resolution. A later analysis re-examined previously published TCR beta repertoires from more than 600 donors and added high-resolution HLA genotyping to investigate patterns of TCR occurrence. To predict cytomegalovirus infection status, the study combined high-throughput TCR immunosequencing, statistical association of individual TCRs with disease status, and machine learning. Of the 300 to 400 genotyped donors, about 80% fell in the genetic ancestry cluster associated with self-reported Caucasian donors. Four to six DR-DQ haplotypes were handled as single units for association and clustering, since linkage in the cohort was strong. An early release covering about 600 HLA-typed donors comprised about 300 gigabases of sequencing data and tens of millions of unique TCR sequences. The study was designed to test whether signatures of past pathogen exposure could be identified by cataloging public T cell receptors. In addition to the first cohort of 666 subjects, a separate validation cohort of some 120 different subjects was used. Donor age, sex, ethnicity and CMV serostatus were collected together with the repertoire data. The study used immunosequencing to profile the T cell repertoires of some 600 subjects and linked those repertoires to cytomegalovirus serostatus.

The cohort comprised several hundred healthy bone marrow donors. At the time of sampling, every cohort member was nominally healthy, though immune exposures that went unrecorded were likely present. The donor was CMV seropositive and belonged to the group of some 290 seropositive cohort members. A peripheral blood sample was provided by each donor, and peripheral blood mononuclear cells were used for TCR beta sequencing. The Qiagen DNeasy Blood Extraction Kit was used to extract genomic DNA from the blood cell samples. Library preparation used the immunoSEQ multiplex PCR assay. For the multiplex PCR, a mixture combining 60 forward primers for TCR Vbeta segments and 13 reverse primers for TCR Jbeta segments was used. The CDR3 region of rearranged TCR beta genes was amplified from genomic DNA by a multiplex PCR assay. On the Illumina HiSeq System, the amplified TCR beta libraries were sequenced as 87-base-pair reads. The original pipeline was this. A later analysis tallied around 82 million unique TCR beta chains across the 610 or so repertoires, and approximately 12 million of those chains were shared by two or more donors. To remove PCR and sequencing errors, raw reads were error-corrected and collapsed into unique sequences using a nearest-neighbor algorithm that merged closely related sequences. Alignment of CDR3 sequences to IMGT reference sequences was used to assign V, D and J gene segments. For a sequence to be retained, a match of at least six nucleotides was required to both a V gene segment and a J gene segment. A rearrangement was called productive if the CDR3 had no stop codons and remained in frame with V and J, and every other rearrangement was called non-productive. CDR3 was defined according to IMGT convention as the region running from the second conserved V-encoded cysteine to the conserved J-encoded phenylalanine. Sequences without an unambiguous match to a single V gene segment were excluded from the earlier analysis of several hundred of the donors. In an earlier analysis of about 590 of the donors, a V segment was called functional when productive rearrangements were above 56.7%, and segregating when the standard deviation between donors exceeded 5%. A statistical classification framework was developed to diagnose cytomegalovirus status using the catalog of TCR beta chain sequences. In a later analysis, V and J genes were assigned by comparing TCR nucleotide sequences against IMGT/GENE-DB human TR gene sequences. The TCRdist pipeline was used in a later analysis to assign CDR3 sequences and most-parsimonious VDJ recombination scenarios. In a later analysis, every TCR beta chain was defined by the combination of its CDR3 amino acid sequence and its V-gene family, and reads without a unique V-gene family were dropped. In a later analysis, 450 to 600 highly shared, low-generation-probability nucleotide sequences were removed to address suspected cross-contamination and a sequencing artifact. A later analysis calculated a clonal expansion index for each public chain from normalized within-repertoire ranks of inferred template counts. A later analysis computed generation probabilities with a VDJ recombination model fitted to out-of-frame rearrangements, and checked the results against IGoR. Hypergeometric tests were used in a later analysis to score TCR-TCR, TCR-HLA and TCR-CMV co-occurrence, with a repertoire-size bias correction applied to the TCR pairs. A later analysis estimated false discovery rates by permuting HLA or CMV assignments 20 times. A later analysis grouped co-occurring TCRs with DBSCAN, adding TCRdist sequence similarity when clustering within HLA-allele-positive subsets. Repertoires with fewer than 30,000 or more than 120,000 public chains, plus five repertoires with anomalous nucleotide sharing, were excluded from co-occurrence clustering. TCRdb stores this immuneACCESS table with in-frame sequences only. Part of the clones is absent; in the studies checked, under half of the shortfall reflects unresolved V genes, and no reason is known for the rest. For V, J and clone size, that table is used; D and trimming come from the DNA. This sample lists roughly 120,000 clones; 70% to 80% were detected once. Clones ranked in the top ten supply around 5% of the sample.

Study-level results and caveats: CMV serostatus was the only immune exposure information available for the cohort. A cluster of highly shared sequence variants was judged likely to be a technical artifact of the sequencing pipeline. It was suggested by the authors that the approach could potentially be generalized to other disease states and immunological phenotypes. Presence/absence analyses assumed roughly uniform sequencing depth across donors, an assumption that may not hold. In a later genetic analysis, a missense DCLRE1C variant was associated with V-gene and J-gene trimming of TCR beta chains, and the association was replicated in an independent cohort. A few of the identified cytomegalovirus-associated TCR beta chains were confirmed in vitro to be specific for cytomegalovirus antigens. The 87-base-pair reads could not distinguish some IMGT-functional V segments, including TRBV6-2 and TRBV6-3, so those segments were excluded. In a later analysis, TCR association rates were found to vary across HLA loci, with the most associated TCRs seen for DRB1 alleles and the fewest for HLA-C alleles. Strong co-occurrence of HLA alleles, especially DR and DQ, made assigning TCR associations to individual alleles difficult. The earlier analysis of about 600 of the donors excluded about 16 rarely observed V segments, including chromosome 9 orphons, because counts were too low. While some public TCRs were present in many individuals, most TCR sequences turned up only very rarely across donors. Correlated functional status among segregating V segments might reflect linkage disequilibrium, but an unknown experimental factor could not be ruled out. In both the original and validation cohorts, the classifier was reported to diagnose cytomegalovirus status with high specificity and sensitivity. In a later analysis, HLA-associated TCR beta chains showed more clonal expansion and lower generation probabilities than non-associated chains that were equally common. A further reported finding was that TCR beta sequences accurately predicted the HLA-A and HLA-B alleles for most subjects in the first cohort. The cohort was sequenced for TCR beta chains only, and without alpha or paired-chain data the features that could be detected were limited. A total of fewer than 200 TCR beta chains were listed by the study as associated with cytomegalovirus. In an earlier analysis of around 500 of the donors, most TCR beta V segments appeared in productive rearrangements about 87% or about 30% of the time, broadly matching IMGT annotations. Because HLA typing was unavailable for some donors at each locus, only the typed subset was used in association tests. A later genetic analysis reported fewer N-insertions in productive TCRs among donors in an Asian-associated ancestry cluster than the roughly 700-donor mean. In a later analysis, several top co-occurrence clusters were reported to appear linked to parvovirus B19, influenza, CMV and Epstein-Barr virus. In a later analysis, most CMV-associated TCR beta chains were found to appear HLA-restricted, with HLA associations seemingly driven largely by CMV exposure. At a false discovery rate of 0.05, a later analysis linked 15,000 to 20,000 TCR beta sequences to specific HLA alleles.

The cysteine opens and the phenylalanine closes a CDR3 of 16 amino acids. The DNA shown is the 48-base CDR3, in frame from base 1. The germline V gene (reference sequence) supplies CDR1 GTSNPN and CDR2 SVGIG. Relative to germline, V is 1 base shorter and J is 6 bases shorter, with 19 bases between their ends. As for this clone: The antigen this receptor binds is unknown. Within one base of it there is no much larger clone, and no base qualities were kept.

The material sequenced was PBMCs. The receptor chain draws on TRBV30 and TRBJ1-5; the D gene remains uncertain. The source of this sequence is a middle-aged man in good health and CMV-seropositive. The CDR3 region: CAWSGRDGRRIQPQHF. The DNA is TGTGCCTGGAGTGGACGGGATGGGCGGCGTATTCAGCCCCAGCATTTT.